This T cell receptor (beta chain) was retrieved from a study of cytomegalovirus exposure and HLA in healthy donors. Primers for the PCR totalled 60 Vbeta and 13 Jbeta. Sequencing was performed with immunoSEQ multiplex PCR; in TCRdb, only in-frame clones are kept and a portion is missing. The table for this sample gives around 120,000 clones. Notes on this clone: The sample holds other DNA sequences that translate to the same CDR3.

The ends were cut back, 2 bases at V and 4 bases at J, with 7 bases in the middle. CDR1 is SGHKS and CDR2 is YYEKEE in the germline V gene (reference sequence). This CDR3 region has 12 residues. The source material was PBMCs. This chain connects TRBV5-5 to TRBJ2-7; no definite D call. This TCR came from a man over 45 in good health and CMV-seronegative. In nucleotides, the CDR3 is TGTGCCAGCAGCTTCGGTGCATACGAGCAGTACTTC. Its protein product is CASSFGAYEQYF.